One and the same sample provided the 21 T cell receptor beta chains below, sequenced in a study of blood T cell repertoires in COVID-19. The table came from immunoSEQ multiplex PCR; TCRdb's copy has only in-frame clones and leaves some out. The repertoire holds some 150,000 clones, with approximately 82% as singletons. Sequencing input: PBMCs or T cells enriched from blood (not recorded which). These receptors all stem from a man aged 50 or older who had recovered from COVID-19.

The CDR3 region has the DNA TGCGCCAGCAGCCAAGATCCCCTACAGCGGGGCCTCACAGATACGCAGTATTTT. Translating gives CASSQDPLQRGLTDTQYF. This sequence joins TRBV4-1 and TRBJ2-3; 7 nucleotides line up with TRBD2. This CDR3 contains 18 residues. Trimming at V came to 0 bases and at J to 2 bases, leaving 11 bases not matched to a gene. Germline lookup yields CDR1 MGHRA and CDR2 YSYEKL.

J is TRBJ1-6 and V is TRBV15; 7 nucleotides match TRBD1. The germline CDR1 and CDR2 sequences are LNHNV and YYDKDF (reference sequence). The V gene end was trimmed by 2 bases and the J gene end by 1 base; junction bases not matched to a gene: 11. The CDR3 runs 19 residues. The CDR3 bases are TGTGCCACCAGCAGACAAACAGGGGCCCGAGGGTCCTATAATTCACCCCTCCACTTT. This gives the protein CATSRQTGARGSYNSPLHF.

The CDR3 DNA reads as TGTGCCAGCAGCATCACAGGGGGCGCGTCCGAGCAGTACTTC. Encoded protein: CASSITGGASEQYF. The chain joins TRBV7-9 to TRBJ2-7; 9 nucleotides line up with TRBD1. CDR1 and CDR2 from the germline V gene are SEHNR and FQNEAQ (reference sequence). This CDR3 comprises 14 residues. V shed 5 bases, J shed 6 bases, and the junction held 8 bases outside the gene matches.

The CDR3 DNA reads as TGCGCCAGCAGCCCACTGGACAGGGGCGACCCTGGGGGCTACACCTTC. Its translation: CASSPLDRGDPGGYTF. The genes are TRBV5-1 and TRBJ1-2; 9 bases align to TRBD1. This CDR3 is built from 16 residues. V shed 4 bases and J 8 bases; nucleotides not matched to a gene: 15. Per germline, CDR1 SGHRS and CDR2 YFSETQ.

CDR3 sequence: CSVGFGTGQNQPQHF. The CDR3 DNA reads TGCAGCGTTGGTTTTGGGACAGGGCAGAATCAGCCCCAGCATTTT. This sequence joins TRBV29-1 and TRBJ1-5; TRBD1 aligns across 9 bases. Germline V lookup: CDR1 SQVTM, CDR2 ANQGSEA. The junction had 8 bases not matched to a gene; V was cut back by 4 bases and J by 4 bases. The CDR3 extends over 15 amino acids.

This clone has a handful of counts. V and J are TRBV5-5 and TRBJ1-1; 7 bases line up with TRBD1. The trim removed 4 bases at V and 3 bases at J, leaving 12 bases unmatched. This CDR3 has 16 residues. The germline gives CDR1 SGHKS, CDR2 YYEKEE (reference sequence). The chain's CDR3 is CASSPRGGARDTEAFF. CDR3 nucleotide sequence: TGTGCCAGCAGCCCACGAGGGGGCGCGAGGGACACTGAAGCTTTCTTT.

V usage is TRBV7-2 and J usage is TRBJ1-5; D ambiguous. CDR1 SGHTA and CDR2 FQGNSA come from the germline V gene. With 3 bases removed from V and 7 bases from J, the gap between germline ends came to 10 bases. This CDR3 has 13 amino acids. This CDR3 is CASSFKGDQPQHF. The CDR3 coding sequence is TGTGCCAGCAGCTTCAAGGGAGACCAGCCCCAGCATTTT.

This chain connects TRBV3-1 (or the pseudogene TRBV3-2) to TRBJ1-1; D is possibly TRBD1 (6 bases). The CDR3 runs 15 residues. From germline, CDR1 is LGHDT and CDR2 YNNKEL (reference sequence). V lost 5 bases, J lost 3 bases, and 16 bases lay in between. The CDR3 sequence is CASSSFSRGYTEAFF. The CDR3 DNA reads as TGTGCCAGCAGCTCGTTTTCTAGGGGGTACACTGAAGCTTTCTTT.

The V and J genes are TRBV15 and TRBJ2-5, with unresolved D. The CDR3 has 12 amino acids. Germline V gene data show CDR1 as LNHNV and CDR2 as YYDKDF (reference sequence). V gave up 0 bases and J gave up 9 bases, with 8 bases separating them. The CDR3 spells CATSRDQQAQYF. The CDR3 DNA sequence: TGTGCCACCAGCAGAGATCAGCAGGCCCAGTACTTC.

The V and J genes are TRBV2 and TRBJ1-1, with D perhaps TRBD1 (5 bases). The CDR3 length is 14 residues. V was pared by 4 bases and J by 0 bases, with 9 bases between. CDR1 and CDR2 from the germline V gene are SNHLY and FYNNEI. DNA of the CDR3: TGTGCCAGCAGTGTACGACAGATGAACACTGAAGCTTTCTTT. Amino acid sequence: CASSVRQMNTEAFF.

The rearrangement joins TRBV9 to TRBJ2-1; 7 nucleotides agree with TRBD2. Germline V gene lookup returns CDR1 SGDLS and CDR2 YYNGEE. The CDR3 sequence is 15 residues long. The junction had 10 bases not matched to a gene; V was cut back by 4 bases and J by 6 bases. The CDR3 DNA reads as TGTGCCAGCAGCACCCGGGACTACGCCCGCAATGAGCAGTTCTTC. Its translation: CASSTRDYARNEQFF.

The sample holds one count of this clone. V is TRBV28 and J is TRBJ1-6; no firm D call. This CDR3 has 11 residues. Trimming pared 6 bases from V and 7 bases from J, leaving 4 bases between. Germline CDR1 MDHEN, CDR2 SYDVKM. The CDR3 nucleotides read TGTGCCAGCAGCTCCAATTCACCCCTCCACTTT. Protein: CASSSNSPLHF.

The V call is TRBV19, the J call TRBJ1-5, with 7 positions matching TRBD1. Germline V lookup: CDR1 LNHDA, CDR2 SQIVND (reference sequence). CDR3 size: 13 residues. V lost 9 bases and J lost 3; bases outside the gene matches: 5. This CDR3 reads CASGDRTNQPQHF. The CDR3 DNA is TGTGCCAGCGGGGACAGAACCAATCAGCCCCAGCATTTT.

The chain has TRBV19 and TRBJ1-1; D perhaps matches TRBD1 (6 bases). Between the trimmed V and J ends, which lost 5 bases and 4 bases, there was a span of 11 bases. The CDR3 length is 13 residues. Germline assignment: CDR1 LNHDA and CDR2 SQIVND (reference sequence). The CDR3 DNA is TGTGCCAGTAGTGCGGACAGAGGCACTGAAGCTTTCTTT. Its translation is CASSADRGTEAFF. The whole variable domain, filled in from reference TRBV19 and TRBJ1-1, reads DGGITQSPKYLFRKEGQNVTLSCEQNLNHDAMYWYRQDPGQGLRLIYYSQIVNDFQKGDIAEGYSVSREKKESFPLTVTSAQKNPTAFYLCASSADRGTEAFFGQGTRLTVV.

The gene calls are TRBV5-1 and TRBJ2-1, with no clear D. The CDR3 is 16 amino acids. The V and J ends lost 1 base and 10 bases respectively, with 21 bases between them. Germline values: CDR1 SGHRS, CDR2 YFSETQ. The CDR3 protein is CASSLSFVQTRQEQFF. The DNA of the CDR3 is TGCGCCAGCAGCTTGAGTTTCGTGCAGACACGTCAAGAGCAGTTCTTC.

The rearrangement uses TRBV12-3 or TRBV12-4 and TRBJ2-2, with D possibly being TRBD1 (6 bases). The V and J ends lost 7 bases and 4 bases respectively, with 7 bases between them. The CDR3 is 12 amino acids. The chain's CDR3 is CASTRGTGELFF. The CDR3 coding sequence is TGTGCCAGCACCAGGGGCACCGGGGAGCTGTTTTTT.

The chain carries TRBV7-9 and TRBJ1-2; maybe TRBD1 (6 bases). Trimming removed 3 bases from V and 2 bases from J, with 13 bases in between. The CDR3 covers 15 residues. Germline CDR1 SEHNR, CDR2 FQNEAQ (reference sequence). CDR3 in DNA: TGTGCCAGCAGCTTGGGACAAGCCACGAACTATGGCTACACCTTC. It translates to CASSLGQATNYGYTF.

V and J are TRBV6-5 and TRBJ2-7, with a possible D match to TRBD1 (5 bases). This CDR3 comprises 14 residues. Germline V lookup: CDR1 MNHEY, CDR2 SVGAGI. Trimming took 0 bases from V and 2 from J, leaving 8 bases between them. The CDR3 spells CASSYSGRAYEQYF. The CDR3 nucleotides read TGTGCCAGCAGTTACTCTGGCAGGGCCTACGAGCAGTACTTC.

The chain's CDR3 is CASSGTSGETQYF. CDR3 coding DNA: TGCGCCAGCAGCGGGACTAGCGGGGAGACCCAGTACTTC. The chain links TRBV5-1 to TRBJ2-5; 12 bases are shared with TRBD2. CDR1 and CDR2 from the germline V gene are SGHRS and YFSETQ. The CDR3 covers 13 residues. J gave up 5 bases and V 4 bases, and 0 bases lay outside the gene matches. Full variable domain (outside the CDR3, taken from reference TRBV5-1 and TRBJ2-5): KAGVTQTPRYLIKTRGQQVTLSCSPISGHRSVSWYQQTPGQGLQFLFEYFSETQRNKGNFPGRFSGRQFSNSRSEMNVSTLELGDSALYLCASSGTSGETQYFGPGTRLLVL.

The rearrangement links TRBV9 to TRBJ1-4; the match to TRBD1 covers 10 bases. The CDR3 covers 15 residues. Germline trimming cut 2 bases from V and 6 bases from J; bases unmatched to any gene: 4. Germline V gene sequence: CDR1 SGDLS, CDR2 YYNGEE. This CDR3 is CASSVLGTGDEKLFF. The CDR3 nucleotides are TGTGCCAGCAGCGTCCTCGGGACAGGGGATGAAAAACTGTTTTTT. Variable domain in full (rest from reference TRBV9 and TRBJ1-4): DSGVTQTPKHLITATGQRVTLRCSPRSGDLSVYWYQQSLDQGLQFLIQYYNGEERAKGNILERFSAQQFPDLHSELNLSSLELGDSALYFCASSVLGTGDEKLFFGSGTQLSVL.

This chain joins TRBV6-5 and TRBJ1-5; D is unclear. V dropped 4 bases and J dropped 5 bases, with 9 bases sitting between them. The CDR3 sequence is 13 residues long. CDR1 and CDR2 from the germline V gene are MNHEY and SVGAGI. The CDR3 is CASSSTGYQPQHF. In DNA, the CDR3 is TGTGCCAGCAGTTCGACGGGGTATCAGCCCCAGCATTTT.